Here is one T cell receptor beta chain with its context. Its specificity is unknown. The data stem from a study of T-cell memory formation after mild COVID-19. Background on the study: The study found TCR clusters largely donor specific. Study-wide findings and caveats: Clones shrinking from day 15 to 85 showed even CD4/CD8 mixes; later expanders tilted CD4+. Clones from the second wave (peaking day 37) had unconfirmed SARS-CoV-2 specificity.

V lost 3 bases and J lost 5, with 13 bases in between. The CDR3 covers 14 residues. Germline assignment: CDR1 SGHTA and CDR2 FQGNSA. 5'RACE, which relied on constant-segment primers, yielded TCR alpha and TCR beta cDNA libraries carrying sample barcodes and UMIs. One entry per CDR3 protein, called by TCRdb with MiXCR from the 5' RACE reads. Of 350,000 to 500,000 distinct CDR3 sequences listed, roughly 18% are singletons. This TCR derives from a man between 18 and 29 years old who had mild COVID-19 (a few samples of this study predate the infection). Cell type and time point are not known. The material sequenced was PBMCs or a T cell subset sorted from them (not recorded which). V usage is TRBV7-2 and J usage is TRBJ1-1; possibly TRBD1 for D (5 bases). The CDR3 reads CASSFGGSETEAFF. The CDR3 DNA reads as TGTGCCAGCAGCTTCGGGGGGAGTGAGACTGAAGCTTTCTTT. Together with reference TRBV7-2 and TRBJ1-1, the CDR3 gives the full variable domain: GAGVSQSPSNKVTEKGKDVELRCDPISGHTALYWYRQSLGQGLEFLIYFQGNSAPDKSGLPSDRFSAERTGGSVSTLTIQRTQQEDSAVYLCASSFGGSETEAFFGQGTRLTVV.